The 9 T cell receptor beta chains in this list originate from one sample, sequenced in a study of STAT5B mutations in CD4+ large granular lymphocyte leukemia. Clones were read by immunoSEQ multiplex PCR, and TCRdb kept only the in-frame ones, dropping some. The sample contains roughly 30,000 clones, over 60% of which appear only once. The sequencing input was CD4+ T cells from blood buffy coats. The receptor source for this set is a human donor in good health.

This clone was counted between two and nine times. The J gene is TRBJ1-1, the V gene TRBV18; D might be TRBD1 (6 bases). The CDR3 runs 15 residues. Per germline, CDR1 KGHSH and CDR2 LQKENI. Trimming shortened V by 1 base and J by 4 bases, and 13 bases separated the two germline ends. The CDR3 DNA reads TGTGCCAGCTCACCACGGACAGCGTCGGTCACTGAAGCTTTCTTT. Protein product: CASSPRTASVTEAFF.

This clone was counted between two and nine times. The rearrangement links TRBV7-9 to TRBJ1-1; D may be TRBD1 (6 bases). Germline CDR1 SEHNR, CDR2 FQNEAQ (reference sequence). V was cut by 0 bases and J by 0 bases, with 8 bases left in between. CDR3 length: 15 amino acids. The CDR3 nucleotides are TGTGCCAGCAGCTTAGCGGGGGGCGTGAACACTGAAGCTTTCTTT. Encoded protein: CASSLAGGVNTEAFF.

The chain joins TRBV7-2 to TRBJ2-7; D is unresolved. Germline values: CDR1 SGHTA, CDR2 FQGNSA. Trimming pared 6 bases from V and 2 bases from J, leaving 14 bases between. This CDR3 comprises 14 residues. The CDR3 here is CASSLEAGTYEQYF. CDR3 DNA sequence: TGTGCCAGCAGTCTAGAAGCCGGTACCTACGAGCAGTACTTC.

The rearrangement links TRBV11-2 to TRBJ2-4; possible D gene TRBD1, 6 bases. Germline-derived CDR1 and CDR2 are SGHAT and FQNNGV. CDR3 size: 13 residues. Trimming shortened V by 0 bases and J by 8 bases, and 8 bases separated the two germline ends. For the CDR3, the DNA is TGTGCCAGCAGCTTAGACAGGGGAGACATTCAGTACTTC. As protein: CASSLDRGDIQYF.

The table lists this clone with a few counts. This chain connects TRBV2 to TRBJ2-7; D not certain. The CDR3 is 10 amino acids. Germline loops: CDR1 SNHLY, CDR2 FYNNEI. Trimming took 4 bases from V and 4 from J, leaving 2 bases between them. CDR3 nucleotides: TGTGCCAGCAGTGGTTACGAGCAGTACTTC. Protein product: CASSGYEQYF.

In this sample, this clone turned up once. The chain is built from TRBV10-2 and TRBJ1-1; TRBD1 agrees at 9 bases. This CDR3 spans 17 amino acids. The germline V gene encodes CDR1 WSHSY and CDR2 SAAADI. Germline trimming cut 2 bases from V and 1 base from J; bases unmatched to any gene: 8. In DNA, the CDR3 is TGCGCCAGCAGTGAGGTCACAGGGGGCGCGAAGAACACTGAAGCTTTCTTT. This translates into CASSEVTGGAKNTEAFF.

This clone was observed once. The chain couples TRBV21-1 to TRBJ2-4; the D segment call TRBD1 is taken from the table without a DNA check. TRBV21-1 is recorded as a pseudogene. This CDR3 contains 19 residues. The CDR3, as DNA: TGTGCCAGCAGCCCCTCCATCAGGGGGCATGCCCTAGCCAAAAACATTCAGTACTTC. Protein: CASSPSIRGHALAKNIQYF.

CDR3 in DNA: TGTGCCAGCTCACCACCGGCGACTAGCGGGAGAGTCTCTGAGCAGTTCTTC. Translated, it gives CASSPPATSGRVSEQFF. The chain joins TRBV18 to TRBJ2-1, with 12 bases that match TRBD2. The germline gives CDR1 KGHSH, CDR2 LQKENI. V gave up 0 bases and J gave up 9 bases; unmatched junction bases: 9. CDR3 length: 17 amino acids.

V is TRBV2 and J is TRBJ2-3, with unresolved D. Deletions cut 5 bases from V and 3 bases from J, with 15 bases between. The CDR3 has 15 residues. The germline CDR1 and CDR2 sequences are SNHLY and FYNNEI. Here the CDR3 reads CASSQEVGLTDTQYF. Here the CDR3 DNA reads TGTGCCAGCAGTCAAGAAGTCGGCTTAACAGATACGCAGTATTTT.